This T cell receptor beta chain was identified in a study of identical twins. Trimming took 6 bases from V and 3 from J, leaving 9 bases between them. Per the germline V gene, CDR1 is DFQATT and CDR2 is SNEGSKA (reference sequence). The CDR3 is 11 residues long. TCRdb recomputed calls from the 5' RACE reads with MiXCR, one row per CDR3 protein. The top ten hold under 0.95% of the sample, which has roughly 500,000 distinct CDR3 sequences, about 20% seen once. Another study also made use of these data, one on T cells expressing NK-cell markers. From that report: Of CD8+ T cells, roughly 1.0-8% belonged to dominant NKG2C+ clonotypes in five to seven donors.

The chain uses TRBV20-1 and TRBJ2-7; no definite D call. Source material: CD4+ T cells sorted from blood. The TCR comes from a woman in her late teens or twenties in good health. The CDR3 loop reads CSAISLYEQYF. CDR3 in DNA: TGCAGTGCCATATCCCTCTACGAGCAGTACTTC.